The rows below give T cell receptor beta chains drawn from one sample of a study of monozygotic twins with inflammatory bowel disease. TCRdb reprocessed the 5' RACE reads and keeps a single row for each CDR3 protein, giving no DNA. This sample's table has some 210,000 distinct CDR3 sequences. The sample comprised blood. These receptors were taken from a human donor with ulcerative colitis or Crohn's disease, or a healthy co-twin of an affected twin (not recorded which). Both conserved end residues are part of each CDR3.

>TRBJ1-1|TRBV20-1
CSASGQGHTEAFF
>TRBJ2-1|TRBV5-6
CASSGPGTGELGLYNEQFF
>TRBJ2-2|TRBV7-2
CASSFLSSGVDTGELFF
>TRBJ1-1|TRBV13
CASSGRGRRTEAFF
>TRBJ2-7|TRBV5-1
CASSRLILDPDGEQYF
>TRBJ2-3|TRBV20-1
CSAGPLDTQYF
>TRBJ2-7|TRBV11-2
CASSSQGFTYEQYF
>TRBJ2-5|TRBV20-1
CSARDLGTSGGRETQYF
>TRBJ1-1|TRBV12-3/TRBV12-4
CASTQGQINTEAFF
>TRBJ1-6|TRBV3-1
CASSRGQGGSPLHF
>TRBJ2-1|TRBV6-6
CASSYSGVREQFF
>TRBJ2-1|TRBV5-1
CASSLDPRDRAYNEQFF
>TRBJ2-7|TRBV5-4
CASSLAWGSNLYEQYF
>TRBJ2-7|TRBV19
CASSLTATPAWDEQYF
>TRBJ2-6|TRBV5-1
CASSPAGDSGANVLTF
>TRBJ2-5|TRBV12-3/TRBV12-4
CASSERQGPETQYF
>TRBJ2-1|TRBV3-1
CASSLHSGVSYNEQFF
>TRBJ2-1|TRBV7-9
CASSLWRGGVDEQFF
>TRBJ1-3|TRBV5-4
CASSGGAGNTIYF
>TRBJ2-7|TRBV5-1
CASSSTSGPTYEQYF
>TRBJ2-5|TRBV4-1
CASSLGPLQETQYF
>TRBJ2-7|TRBV20-1
CSARDVKGGLFYEQYF
>TRBJ1-2|TRBV18
CASSPPLGGGYTF
>TRBJ2-1|TRBV6-1
CASRGFGTSLGNEQFF
>TRBJ1-3|TRBV5-1
CASSLGLTPATGNTIYF
>TRBJ1-5|TRBV20-1
CSARGVNQPQHF
>TRBJ1-5|TRBV21-1
CASSKDTRYSNQPQHF
>TRBJ2-7|TRBV6-5
CASSYSLDSSYEQYF
>TRBJ2-1|TRBV7-9
CASSPGPTPYNEQFF
>TRBJ1-1|TRBV15
CATRARDSKNTEAFF
>TRBJ1-4|TRBV20-1
CSAFRRGPQRLFF
>TRBJ2-7|TRBV12-3/TRBV12-4
CASRSGLSYEQYF
>TRBJ1-1|TRBV4-2
CASSQLGGGKNTEAFF
>TRBJ1-3|TRBV28
CASSLESSGNTIYF
>TRBJ2-6|TRBV10-3
CATGLAGANVLTF
>TRBJ1-1|TRBV7-2
CASSLWAGANTEAFF
>TRBJ1-2|TRBV10-2
CASSGGAFGGYTF
>TRBJ1-1|TRBV7-9
CASSLSPKAFF
>TRBJ2-1|TRBV5-4
CASSLGGLAGEINEQFF
>TRBJ2-1|TRBV12-3/TRBV12-4
CASSFRRGGFNEQFF
>TRBJ1-1|TRBV12-3/TRBV12-4
CASSLSLVLGLAFF
>TRBJ2-3|TRBV29-1
CSVEDRPKGADTQYF
>TRBJ1-5|TRBV5-1
CASSLESADQPQHF
>TRBJ1-2|TRBV7-9
CASSLDRVSYGYTF
>TRBJ2-5|TRBV12-3/TRBV12-4
CASSLFSQETQYF
>TRBJ1-3|TRBV9
CASSVEPGGIRSGNTIYF
>TRBJ2-2|TRBV12-3/TRBV12-4
CASSLSVSYGELFF
>TRBJ2-5|TRBV3-1
CASSPWTSGGTQYF
>TRBJ1-4|TRBV15
CATSRGGASEKLFF
>TRBJ1-2|TRBV11-2
CASSLVRFNYGYTF
>TRBJ2-1|TRBV19
CASSVTGQGGNEQFF
>TRBJ1-1|TRBV7-9
CASSPPLAGDTEAFF
>TRBJ1-1|TRBV6-5
CASSYGTSAEAFF
>TRBJ1-2|TRBV19
CASRQALLKGGYTF
>TRBJ1-4|TRBV7-2
CASSLDVEKLFF
>TRBJ1-5|TRBV7-9
CASSLSEGDQPQHF
>TRBJ2-3|TRBV4-1
CASSQDGGDTQYF